A single T cell receptor beta chain is shown here with its context. Its specificity is not known. The assay was immunoSEQ multiplex PCR, and TCRdb's table has in-frame clones only and misses some. The repertoire holds approximately 440,000 clones, with around 77% as singletons. The data stem from a study of shared clonotypes between healthy human individuals. Findings of the study overall: Sampling involved blood alone; tissue repertoires likely differ.

CDR1 and CDR2 from the germline V gene are SGHNT and YENEEA. Between the trimmed V and J ends, which lost 1 base and 7 bases, there was a span of 7 bases. The CDR3 is 13 residues long. The J gene is TRBJ2-2, the V gene TRBV11-3, with D uncertain. Material for sequencing was PBMCs. The TCR originated in a woman aged 35 to 49 in good health. Some clones in this sample may be carry-over from other donors' samples. CDR3 protein: CASSLARNGELFF. CDR3 nucleotide sequence: TGTGCCAGCAGCTTAGCCCGAAACGGGGAGCTGTTTTTT.